This T cell receptor (beta chain) stems from a study of T cell responses to AZD1222 COVID-19 vaccine. The method was immunoSEQ multiplex PCR; TCRdb's version includes in-frame clones alone and lacks a portion of them. The sample yields more than 95,000 clones, 89% seen once. Germline V lookup: CDR1 SGHRS, CDR2 YFSETQ. This CDR3 is built from 18 residues. V shed 1 base and J shed 0 bases, with 16 bases lying between them. Study-wide points: White British people made up most donors, females outnumbered males, and clonal diversity was possibly underestimated. After two AZD1222 doses, spike-specific TCR breadth and depth rose versus day 0. Only after the peak T cell response were repertoires sampled.

As for this clone: The antigen is undetermined.

The sequence derives from an adult in good health. The specimen comprised peripheral blood, sampled on day 0 of AZD1222 vaccination. The V gene is TRBV5-1, the J gene TRBJ2-2; TRBD1 is a possible D gene (6 bases). CDR3 DNA sequence: TGCGCCAGCAGCTTGTATGTCAGGGGTCCCTCGAACACCGGGGAGCTGTTTTTT. It yields the protein CASSLYVRGPSNTGELFF.